Below, 19 T cell receptor beta chains from the same sample are listed, as sequenced in a study of metastatic and nonmetastatic thyroid tumors. Via MiXCR, TCRdb re-called the PCR reads. The table shows 30,000 to 40,000 clones, with approximately 13% occurring only once. Thyroid surgery had not been preceded by any treatment in any patient. Sequencing was carried out using blood. The receptor set was obtained from a female donor with papillary thyroid cancer or a benign thyroid nodule (not recorded which). Some clones in this sample may be carry-over from other donors' samples.

The chain couples TRBV6-1 to TRBJ1-6; the D is unclear. The CDR3 has 15 amino acids. Looked up from germline, CDR1 is MNHNS and CDR2 is SASEGT. Trimming cost V 6 bases and J 7 bases, with 16 bases left between them. CDR3 amino acids: CASSTELGWNSPLHF. For the CDR3, the DNA is TGTGCCAGCAGCACCGAGCTTGGGTGGAATTCACCCCTCCACTTT.

This clone is judged medium-sized. This chain connects TRBV28 to TRBJ2-7, with TRBD1 matching 9 bases. Per germline, CDR1 MDHEN and CDR2 SYDVKM. CDR3 length: 16 amino acids. The V gene end was trimmed by 2 bases and the J gene end by 0 bases; junction bases not matched to a gene: 5. This CDR3 reads CASSLTGGVPSYEQYF. The DNA of the CDR3 is TGTGCCAGCAGTTTAACAGGGGGCGTCCCCTCCTACGAGCAGTACTTC.

This clone was seen repeatedly, ten times or more. V is TRBV11-3 and J is TRBJ2-5, with D perhaps assigned TRBD1 or TRBD2 (5 bases each). The V gene lost 3 bases and the J gene lost 5 bases, with 13 bases spanning the gap. The germline V gene has CDR1 SGHNT and CDR2 YENEEA. The CDR3 spans 14 residues. The CDR3: CASSLASRDETQYF. The CDR3 DNA is TGTGCCAGCAGCTTGGCTTCTCGGGACGAGACCCAGTACTTC.

The rearrangement uses TRBV6-5 and TRBJ1-1; the D is unclear. V was shortened by 5 bases and J by 7 bases, with 11 bases between the two germline ends. The CDR3 runs 12 residues. Per the germline V gene, CDR1 is MNHEY and CDR2 is SVGAGI. CDR3 nucleotides: TGTGCCAGCAGTAACGCAGGCTTTGAAGCTTTCTTT. It specifies CASSNAGFEAFF.

This clone was seen ten or more times. This sequence joins TRBV9 and TRBJ2-7, with TRBD2 matching 9 bases. The CDR3 has 15 amino acids. Germline CDR1 and CDR2: SGDLS and YYNGEE. J was trimmed by 2 bases and V by 3 bases; bases with no gene match: 6. The CDR3 nucleotides are TGTGCCAGCAGCGGTCTCCCTAGCGGGGCCTACGAGCAGTACTTC. The encoded protein is CASSGLPSGAYEQYF.

This clone was counted ten times or more. The chain joins TRBV5-5 to TRBJ1-6, with D perhaps matching TRBD1 (5 bases). The CDR3 has 13 residues. V was trimmed by 2 bases and J by 15 bases, leaving 15 bases between them. Germline CDR1 is SGHKS and CDR2 is YYEKEE (reference sequence). The CDR3 sequence is CASSFGRGRDLHF. CDR3 nucleotides: TGTGCCAGCAGCTTCGGGCGGGGCAGGGACCTCCACTTT. Looking up the rest from reference TRBV5-5 and TRBJ1-6 gives the full variable domain: DAGVTQSPTHLIKTRGQQVTLRCSPISGHKSVSWYQQVLGQGPQFIFQYYEKEERGRGNFPDRFSARQFPNYSSELNVNALLLGDSALYLCASSFGRGRDLHFGNGTRLTVT.

The sample holds many counts of this clone. The CDR3 protein is CASSQGTGEGYEQYF. As DNA, the CDR3 is TGTGCCAGCAGCCAAGGGACAGGGGAGGGATACGAGCAGTACTTC. This chain connects TRBV3-1 to TRBJ2-7; TRBD1 agrees at 9 bases. V lost 1 base and J lost 4; bases outside the gene matches: 5. This CDR3 is 15 amino acids long. Germline V lookup: CDR1 LGHDT, CDR2 YNNKEL (reference sequence).

On this clone itself: Since a much larger clone is just one base distant, this may be a read error. This rearrangement joins TRBV30 to TRBJ1-5; 8 bases are a match to TRBD1. Looked up from germline, CDR1 is GTSNPN and CDR2 is SVGIG (reference sequence). The CDR3 has 18 amino acids. J was trimmed by 2 bases and V by 0 bases; bases with no gene match: 12. The CDR3 coding sequence is TGTGCCTGGAGTGTACGGGGAAGGCAGGGGGCGGGCAATCAGCCCCAGCATTTT. Its protein is CAWSVRGRQGAGNQPQHF.

This clone was found a few times. The chain uses TRBV7-2 and TRBJ2-4; 7 nucleotides match TRBD1. V trimming: 5 bases; J trimming: 0 bases; junction bases outside the gene matches: 10. The CDR3 totals 17 residues. Germline CDR1 SGHTA, CDR2 FQGNSA. The CDR3 spells CASSNRIGQVAKNIQYF. CDR3 DNA: TGTGCCAGCAGCAACCGTATCGGACAGGTAGCCAAAAACATTCAGTACTTC. The full variable domain, in which reference TRBV7-2 and TRBJ2-4 provide the parts outside the CDR3, is GAGVSQSPSNKVTEKGKDVELRCDPISGHTALYWYRQSLGQGLEFLIYFQGNSAPDKSGLPSDRFSAERTGGSVSTLTIQRTQQEDSAVYLCASSNRIGQVAKNIQYFGAGTRLSVL.

This clone was found many times. The chain employs TRBV15 and TRBJ2-4; D uncertain. Trimming stripped 0 bases from V and 2 bases from J, with 2 bases between. Germline values: CDR1 LNHNV, CDR2 YYDKDF (reference sequence). The CDR3 spans 13 residues. CDR3 sequence reads: CATSREPKNIQYF. In DNA, the CDR3 is TGTGCCACCAGCAGAGAACCCAAAAACATTCAGTACTTC.

Concerning this clone itself: The junction shows a germline mismatch at one end, possibly a read error. The V gene is TRBV27, the J gene TRBJ2-5; no clear D gene. From germline, CDR1 is MNHEY and CDR2 SMNVEV (reference sequence). The CDR3 is 13 residues long. CDR3 region: CASNLRRDATQYF. CDR3 nucleotide sequence: TGTGCCAGCAATTTACGAAGGGATGCGACCCAGTACTTC.

This clone was picked up many times. This rearrangement joins TRBV7-9 to TRBJ2-7; TRBD1 aligns across 8 bases. The CDR3 consists of 14 residues. Germline V gene lookup returns CDR1 SEHNR and CDR2 FQNEAQ (reference sequence). The trim removed 4 bases at V and 4 bases at J, leaving 6 bases unmatched. CDR3 sequence: CASSYGQGGYEQYF. The CDR3 DNA sequence: TGTGCCAGCAGCTACGGACAGGGTGGGTACGAGCAGTACTTC.

The chain recombines TRBV12-3 or TRBV12-4 with TRBJ1-1; weak D call: TRBD1 (5 bases). This CDR3 spans 12 amino acids. V was trimmed by 8 bases and J by 11 bases, leaving 18 bases between them. CDR3 amino acids: CASGLGTGEAFF. Here the CDR3 DNA reads TGTGCCAGCGGTCTTGGGACGGGTGAGGCTTTCTTT.

This clone has a count of ten or more. The rearrangement joins TRBV18 to TRBJ1-6, with 10 bases lining up with TRBD1. The V gene end was trimmed by 3 bases and the J gene end by 9 bases; junction bases not matched to a gene: 5. Germline V gene sequence: CDR1 KGHSH, CDR2 LQKENI. The CDR3 length is 15 residues. This CDR3 reads CASSPKGQGSSPLHF. The CDR3 DNA is TGTGCCAGCTCACCTAAGGGACAGGGGAGTTCACCCCTCCACTTT. Looking up the rest from reference TRBV18 and TRBJ1-6 gives the full variable domain: NAGVMQNPRHLVRRRGQEARLRCSPMKGHSHVYWYRQLPEEGLKFMVYLQKENIIDESGMPKERFSAEFPKEGPSILRIQQVVRGDSAAYFCASSPKGQGSSPLHFGNGTRLTVT.

There are many counts of this clone. This chain links TRBV4-1 with TRBJ2-5; D not certain. Germline lookup yields CDR1 MGHRA and CDR2 YSYEKL. V lost 0 bases, J lost 5 bases, and 7 bases lay in between. The CDR3 covers 13 residues. CDR3 DNA: TGCGCCAGCAGCCAAGAGCCTCGGGAGACCCAGTACTTC. Amino acids: CASSQEPRETQYF.

The chain is built from TRBV5-6 and TRBJ1-1; no definite D call. This CDR3 is 13 amino acids long. Between the trimmed V and J ends, which lost 3 bases and 4 bases, there was a span of 10 bases. The germline V gene has CDR1 SGHDT and CDR2 YYEEEE. CDR3 nucleotide sequence: TGTGCCAGCAGCTCGGAGGCGGCCACTGAAGCTTTCTTT. This gives the protein CASSSEAATEAFF.

This chain links TRBV6-5 with TRBJ1-5; D perhaps matches TRBD1 (5 bases). This CDR3 contains 18 residues. Between the trimmed V and J ends, which lost 5 bases and 4 bases, there was a span of 24 bases. Germline-derived CDR1 and CDR2 are MNHEY and SVGAGI. In DNA form, the CDR3 reads TGTGCCAGCAGTACAAGGGACTCCATTGAGACAGCTAATCAGCCCCAGCATTTT. As protein: CASSTRDSIETANQPQHF.

This clone was picked up many times. The chain is built from TRBV19 and TRBJ2-5, with D perhaps matching TRBD1 or TRBD2 (7 bases each). The CDR3 totals 15 residues. The germline V gene encodes CDR1 LNHDA and CDR2 SQIVND (reference sequence). Trimming took off 4 bases at V and 6 bases at J, with 18 bases between the two ends. This chain's CDR3 is CASSRNRGLTQTQYF. The CDR3 region has the DNA TGTGCCAGTAGTAGGAACAGGGGACTAACGCAGACCCAGTACTTC.

The rearrangement uses TRBV20-1 and TRBJ2-7, with TRBD2 matching 8 bases. Germline V CDR1 and CDR2: DFQATT, SNEGSKA (reference sequence). This CDR3 has 15 amino acids. V trimming: 3 bases; J trimming: 5 bases; junction bases outside the gene matches: 12. The CDR3 loop reads CSASTSGGPKNEQYF. The CDR3 DNA sequence: TGCAGTGCTAGTACTAGCGGAGGTCCCAAAAACGAGCAGTACTTC.